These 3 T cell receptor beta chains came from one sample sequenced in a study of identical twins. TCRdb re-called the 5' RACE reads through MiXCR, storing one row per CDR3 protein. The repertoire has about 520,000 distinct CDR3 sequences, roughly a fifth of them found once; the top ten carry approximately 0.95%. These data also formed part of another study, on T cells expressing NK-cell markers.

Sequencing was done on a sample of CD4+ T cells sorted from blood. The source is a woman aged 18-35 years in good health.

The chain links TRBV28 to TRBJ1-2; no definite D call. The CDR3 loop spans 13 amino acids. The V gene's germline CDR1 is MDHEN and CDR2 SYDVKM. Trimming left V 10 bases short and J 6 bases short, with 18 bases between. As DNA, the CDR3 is TGTGCCACCACCTCGGAGCGACTAAATGGCTACACCTTC. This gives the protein CATTSERLNGYTF.

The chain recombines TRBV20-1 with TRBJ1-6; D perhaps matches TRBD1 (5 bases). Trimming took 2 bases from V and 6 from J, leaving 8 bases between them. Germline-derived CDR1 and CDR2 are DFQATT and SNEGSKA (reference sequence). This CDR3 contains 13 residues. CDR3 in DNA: TGCAGTGCTAGATTGACAGCTAATTCACCCCTCCACTTT. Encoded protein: CSARLTANSPLHF.

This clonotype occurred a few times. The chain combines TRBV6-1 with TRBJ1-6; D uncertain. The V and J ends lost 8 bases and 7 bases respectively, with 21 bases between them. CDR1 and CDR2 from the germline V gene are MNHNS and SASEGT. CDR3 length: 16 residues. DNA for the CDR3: TGTGCCAGCGCTCCCCCGGCGCGGCAGCCAAATTCACCCCTCCACTTT. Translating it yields CASAPPARQPNSPLHF.